Listed here are 8 T cell receptor beta chains from one sample, sequenced in a study of cytomegalovirus exposure and HLA in healthy donors. The PCR ran on 60 Vbeta and 13 Jbeta primers. Profiling relied on immunoSEQ multiplex PCR, and the TCRdb table lists in-frame clones only, not all of them. The table lists roughly 120,000 clones, roughly two thirds of them singletons, with approximately 1.5% in the top ten. The sample was PBMCs. The source is a man aged 30 to 39 in good health and CMV-seropositive.

The rearrangement joins TRBV29-1 to TRBJ2-1; maybe TRBD1 (5 bases). V lost 6 bases, J lost 5 bases, and 14 bases lay in between. This CDR3 has 13 residues. CDR1 is SQVTM, CDR2 ANQGSEA, per germline. The CDR3 DNA sequence: TGCAGCGTCCGAAGGCAGGGTCACAATGAGCAGTTCTTC. Translation: CSVRRQGHNEQFF.

The chain couples TRBV5-4 to TRBJ1-2; D is unresolved. This CDR3 is built from 15 residues. Germline CDR1 SGHNT, CDR2 YYREEE (reference sequence). Trimming pared 1 base from V and 4 bases from J, leaving 14 bases between. CDR3 protein: CASSLTLTPGYGYTF. The CDR3 DNA is TGTGCCAGCAGCTTGACCCTAACCCCGGGCTATGGCTACACCTTC.

V is TRBV6-5 and J is TRBJ2-7; D possibly corresponds to TRBD1 (5 bases). This CDR3 contains 15 residues. The germline V gene encodes CDR1 MNHEY and CDR2 SVGAGI. V was clipped by 0 bases and J by 3 bases, with 12 bases between them. The CDR3 region is CASSYSTRAIYEQYF. The CDR3 DNA is TGTGCCAGCAGTTACTCGACCAGGGCCATCTACGAGCAGTACTTC.

This clone was seen a few times. The rearrangement joins TRBV19 to TRBJ2-3; 8 bases are a match to TRBD1. Germline-derived CDR1 and CDR2 are LNHDA and SQIVND (reference sequence). The V gene end was trimmed by 3 bases and the J gene end by 2 bases; junction bases not matched to a gene: 4. This CDR3 is built from 15 residues. The DNA of the CDR3 is TGTGCCAGTAGTATGGGGGACAGGCTCACAGATACGCAGTATTTT. Translated, it gives CASSMGDRLTDTQYF.

The chain carries TRBV29-1 and TRBJ2-3; 10 nucleotides align to TRBD2. The germline V gene has CDR1 SQVTM and CDR2 ANQGSEA. The CDR3 extends over 14 amino acids. Trimming cost V 7 bases and J 4 bases; bases outside gene matches: 8. Written as DNA, the CDR3 is TGCAGCGCGGCGAGCGGGAGGGCCCCAGATACGCAGTATTTT. Its translation is CSAASGRAPDTQYF.

The chain has TRBV2 and TRBJ2-7; 8 bases are shared with TRBD2. CDR3 length: 16 residues. The V and J ends lost 3 bases and 1 base, in that order; junction bases with no gene match: 8. Germline V gives CDR1 SNHLY, CDR2 FYNNEI. The CDR3 region has the DNA TGTGCCAGCAGTGAGTCAGTAGCGGGACGGTCCTACGAGCAGTACTTC. Its translation is CASSESVAGRSYEQYF. Looking up the rest from reference TRBV2 and TRBJ2-7 gives the full variable domain: EPEVTQTPSHQVTQMGQEVILRCVPISNHLYFYWYRQILGQKVEFLVSFYNNEISEKSEIFDDQFSVERPDGSNFTLKIRSTKLEDSAMYFCASSESVAGRSYEQYFGPGTRLTVT.

The chain joins TRBV7-3 to TRBJ2-1, with D tentatively TRBD2 (6 bases). The CDR3 runs to 16 residues. V lost 5 bases, J lost 0 bases, and 14 bases lay in between. The germline V gene encodes CDR1 SGHTA and CDR2 FQGTGA. The CDR3 region is CASSREAGTSYNEQFF. The CDR3 region has the DNA TGTGCCAGCAGCCGGGAAGCGGGCACCTCCTACAATGAGCAGTTCTTC.

CDR3: CASSSRQGEYNSPLHF. CDR3 sequence (DNA): TGTGCCAGCAGTTCAAGACAGGGAGAGTATAATTCACCCCTCCACTTT. The V call is TRBV6-5, the J call TRBJ1-6, with TRBD1 matching 7 bases. V trimming: 4 bases; J trimming: 4 bases; junction bases outside the gene matches: 7. The CDR3 totals 16 residues. Per germline, CDR1 MNHEY and CDR2 SVGAGI.